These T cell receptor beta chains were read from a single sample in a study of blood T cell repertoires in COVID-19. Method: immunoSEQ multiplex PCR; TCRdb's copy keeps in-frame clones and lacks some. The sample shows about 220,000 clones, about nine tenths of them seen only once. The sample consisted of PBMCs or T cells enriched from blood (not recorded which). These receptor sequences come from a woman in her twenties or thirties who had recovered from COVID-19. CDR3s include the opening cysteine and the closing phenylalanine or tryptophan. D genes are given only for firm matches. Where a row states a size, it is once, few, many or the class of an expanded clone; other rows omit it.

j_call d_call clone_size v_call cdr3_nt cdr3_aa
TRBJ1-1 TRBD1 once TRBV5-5 TGTGCCAGCAGCTTCGTGGACAGGGGGACTGAAGCTTTCTTT CASSFVDRGTEAFF
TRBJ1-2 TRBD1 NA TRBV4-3 TGCGCCAGCAGCCAAGGAAGGACAGGGGGCGGCTACACCTTC CASSQGRTGGGYTF
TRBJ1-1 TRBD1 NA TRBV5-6 TGTGCCAGCAGCTTGGAACACAGACAGGGTTACTTT CASSLEHRQGYF
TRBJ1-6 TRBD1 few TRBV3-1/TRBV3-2 TGTGCCAGCAGCCAAGAAGACAGGGGGCACAATTCACCCCTCCACTTT CASSQEDRGHNSPLHF
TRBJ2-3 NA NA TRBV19 TGTGCCAGTAGTATAGGTTGGGGCGTAACAGATACGCAGTATTTT CASSIGWGVTDTQYF
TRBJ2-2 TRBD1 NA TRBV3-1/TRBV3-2 TGTGCCAGCAGCCAAGCCGGGACAGGGTCTTCCGGGGAGCTGTTTTTT CASSQAGTGSSGELFF
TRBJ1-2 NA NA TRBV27 TGTGCCAGCAGTTTAGGTGGAGCTAACTATGGCTACACCTTC CASSLGGANYGYTF
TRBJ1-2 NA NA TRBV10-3 TGTGCCATCAGTGATAGAGGTGGCTACACCTTC CAISDRGGYTF
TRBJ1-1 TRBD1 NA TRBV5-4 TGTGCCAGCAGCTTGGCCTCGGGGACAGGGAAGACTGAAGCTTTCTTT CASSLASGTGKTEAFF
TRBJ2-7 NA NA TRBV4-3 TGCGCCAGCAGCCAAGAATCCCAGGGCGCCTACGAGCAGTACTTC CASSQESQGAYEQYF
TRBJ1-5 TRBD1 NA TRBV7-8 TGTGCCAGCACCCAAACAGGGGGTCAGCCCCAGCATTTT CASTQTGGQPQHF
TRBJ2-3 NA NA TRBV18 TGTGCCAGCTCACCGGTCCAGTACACAGATACGCAGTATTTT CASSPVQYTDTQYF
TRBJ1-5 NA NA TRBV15 TGTGCCACCAGCAGAAGACAGGCTACCTATAGCAATCAGCCCCAGCATTTT CATSRRQATYSNQPQHF
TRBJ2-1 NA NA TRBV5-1 TGCGCCAGCAGCTCCGGGGGATACAATGAGCAGTTCTTC CASSSGGYNEQFF
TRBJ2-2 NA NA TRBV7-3 TGTGCCAGCAGCTCGTACACCGGGGAGCTGTTTTTT CASSSYTGELFF
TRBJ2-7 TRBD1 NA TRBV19 TGTGCCAGTAGTATTCGGACAGGGTCCTCATCCTACGAGCAGTACTTC CASSIRTGSSSYEQYF
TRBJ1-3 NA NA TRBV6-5 TGTGCCAGCAGCCCGACACCTGGGGGGAGAAACACCATATATTTT CASSPTPGGRNTIYF
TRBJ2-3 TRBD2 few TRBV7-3 TGTGCCAGCAGCCTAGCGGGGTTCCGCACAGATACGCAGTATTTT CASSLAGFRTDTQYF
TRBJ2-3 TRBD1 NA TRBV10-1 TGCGCCAGCAGTCAATCCGGGACAGGATCCACAGATACGCAGTATTTT CASSQSGTGSTDTQYF
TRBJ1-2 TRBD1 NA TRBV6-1 TGTGCCAGCAGTGAAGGGCTCACAGGGGCTAACTATGGCTACACCTTC CASSEGLTGANYGYTF
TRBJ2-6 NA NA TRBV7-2 TGTGCCAGCAGCTTGGACAGCTCTGGGGCCAACGTCCTGACTTTC CASSLDSSGANVLTF
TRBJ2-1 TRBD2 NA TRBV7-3 TGTGCCAGCAGCTCGGGGCTAGCGGGGACCAATGAGCAGTTCTTC CASSSGLAGTNEQFF
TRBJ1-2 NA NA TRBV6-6 TGTGCCAGCAGCCCAGACAGGATCGATGGCTACACCTTC CASSPDRIDGYTF
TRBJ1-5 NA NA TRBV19 TGTGCCAGTACGGGGGTGTTAACGCATAATCAGCCCCAGCATTTT CASTGVLTHNQPQHF
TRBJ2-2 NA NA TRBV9 TGTGCCAGCAGCGGAATGACTGGTAGCGGGGAGCTGTTTTTT CASSGMTGSGELFF
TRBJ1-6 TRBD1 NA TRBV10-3 TGTGCCATCAAATCGACAGGGGCCATTGGTTCACCCCTCCACTTT CAIKSTGAIGSPLHF
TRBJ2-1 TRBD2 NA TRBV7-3 TGTGCCAGCAGCCTTAGCGGGGGCTCCTACAATGAGCAGTTCTTC CASSLSGGSYNEQFF
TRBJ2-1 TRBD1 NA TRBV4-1 TGCGCCAGCAGGGGACAGGGGACGTACAATGAGCAGTTCTTC CASRGQGTYNEQFF
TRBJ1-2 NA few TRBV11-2 TGTGCCAGCAGTCTTAGTTCGAGGGTAGGTGGCTACACCTTC CASSLSSRVGGYTF
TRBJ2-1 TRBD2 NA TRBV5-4 TGTGCCAGCAGCCTTAGCGGGGGCCACTACAATGAGCAGTTCTTC CASSLSGGHYNEQFF
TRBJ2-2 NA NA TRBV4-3 TGCGCCAGCAGCCATGATCGACAGGCTACCACCGGGGAGCTGTTTTTT CASSHDRQATTGELFF
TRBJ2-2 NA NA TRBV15 TGTGCCACCAGCAGAGCCAGGTCCGGGGAGCTGTTTTTT CATSRARSGELFF
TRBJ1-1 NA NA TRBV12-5 TGTGCTAGTGGTTTGGTATTGGGGGGAGGGGACACTGAAGCTTTCTTT CASGLVLGGGDTEAFF
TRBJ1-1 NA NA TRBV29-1 TGCAGCGTTCGGTCAGGGATGGTGGTCGCTGAAGCTTTCTTT CSVRSGMVVAEAFF
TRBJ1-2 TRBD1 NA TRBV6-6 TGTGCCAGCAGTTACCCCGAGGGGGCGGGCGGCTACACCTTC CASSYPEGAGGYTF
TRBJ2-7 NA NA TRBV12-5 TGTGCTAGTGGTCCCTGGGACATCGAGCAGTACTTC CASGPWDIEQYF
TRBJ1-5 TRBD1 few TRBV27 TGTGCCAGCAGCCAGACAGGGGGCAGCAATCAGCCCCAGCATTTT CASSQTGGSNQPQHF
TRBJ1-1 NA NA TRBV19 TGTGCCAGTATTCAGGGTTACGGAACTGAAGCTTTCTTT CASIQGYGTEAFF
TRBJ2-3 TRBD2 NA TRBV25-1 TGTGCCAGCAGTAACCGGACTAGCGGGGGCACAGATACGCAGTATTTT CASSNRTSGGTDTQYF
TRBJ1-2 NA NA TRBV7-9 TGTGCCAGCACTTTCCCGAGTGGGGCTAAGCGGGGGTTTGCTAACTATGGCTACACCTTC CASTFPSGAKRGFANYGYTF
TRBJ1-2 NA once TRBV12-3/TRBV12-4 TGTGCCAGCAGTTTTTCAGCGGGTGATGGCTACACCTTC CASSFSAGDGYTF
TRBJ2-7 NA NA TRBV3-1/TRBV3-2 TGTGCCAGCAGCCAAGCTAACAGGGTAACGTACGAGCAGTACTTC CASSQANRVTYEQYF
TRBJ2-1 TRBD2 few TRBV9 TGTGCCAGCAGCCCCCCGGCGCGGGGGGGTTATGAGCAGTTCTTC CASSPPARGGYEQFF
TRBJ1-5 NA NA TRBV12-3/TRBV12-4 TGTGCCAGCAGTTTCAATAGCAATCAGCCCCAGCATTTT CASSFNSNQPQHF
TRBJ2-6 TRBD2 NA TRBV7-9 TGTGCCAGCAGCTTACTAGCGGGGGGCCGCTCTGGGGCCAACGTCCTGACTTTC CASSLLAGGRSGANVLTF
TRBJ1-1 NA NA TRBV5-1 TGCGCCAGCAGCTTGGGGCTAGACAGCAACCCCGTGAACACTGAAGCTTTCTTT CASSLGLDSNPVNTEAFF
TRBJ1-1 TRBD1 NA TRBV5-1 TGCGCCAGCAGCTTCCGGGACAGTGAAGCTTTCTTT CASSFRDSEAFF
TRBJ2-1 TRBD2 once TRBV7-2 TGTGCCAGCAGCTCGGGACTAGCGGGCCTGAAGGGCAATGAGCAGTTCTTC CASSSGLAGLKGNEQFF
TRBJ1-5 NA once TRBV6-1 TGTGCCAGCAGTGAAAATCGGGTCGGGGTCAATCAGCCCCAGCATTTT CASSENRVGVNQPQHF
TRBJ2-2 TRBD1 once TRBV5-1 TGCGCCAGCATCCCGGGTCCGGGACAGGGATTGGCCGGGGAGCTGTTTTTT CASIPGPGQGLAGELFF
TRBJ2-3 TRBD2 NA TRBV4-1 TGCGCCAGCAGCCGATATTTCGGGGGGGCCGACGGCACAGATACGCAGTATTTT CASSRYFGGADGTDTQYF
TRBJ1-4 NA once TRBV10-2 TGCGCCACTCGAGACAGGCAGGATGAAAAACTGTTTTTT CATRDRQDEKLFF
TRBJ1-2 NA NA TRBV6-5 TGTGCCAGCAGTTACGTCTCAGACTATGGCTACACCTTC CASSYVSDYGYTF
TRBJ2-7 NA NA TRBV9 TGTGCCAGCAGCCTTCACGACACGCGTTTAACCTACGAGCAGTACTTC CASSLHDTRLTYEQYF
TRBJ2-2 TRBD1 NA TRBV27 TGTGCCAGCAGTTCCCCACAGGGGGCGCGAACCGGGGAGCTGTTTTTT CASSSPQGARTGELFF
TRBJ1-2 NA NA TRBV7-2 TGTGCCAGCAGCGAAGAGGGCAGATACTATGGCTACACCTTC CASSEEGRYYGYTF
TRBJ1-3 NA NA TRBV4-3 TGCGCCAGCAGCCAAGCATTGAGCTCTGGAAACACCATATATTTT CASSQALSSGNTIYF
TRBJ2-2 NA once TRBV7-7 TGTGCCAGCAGCCAACAGATGAACACCGGGGAGCTGTTTTTT CASSQQMNTGELFF
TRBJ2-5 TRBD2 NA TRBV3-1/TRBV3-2 TGTGCCAGCAGCCTCACTAGCGGACAAGAGACCCAGTACTTC CASSLTSGQETQYF
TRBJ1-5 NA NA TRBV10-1 TGCGCCAGCATGTGGACTCACAGGGTTAGCAATCAGCCCCAGCATTTT CASMWTHRVSNQPQHF